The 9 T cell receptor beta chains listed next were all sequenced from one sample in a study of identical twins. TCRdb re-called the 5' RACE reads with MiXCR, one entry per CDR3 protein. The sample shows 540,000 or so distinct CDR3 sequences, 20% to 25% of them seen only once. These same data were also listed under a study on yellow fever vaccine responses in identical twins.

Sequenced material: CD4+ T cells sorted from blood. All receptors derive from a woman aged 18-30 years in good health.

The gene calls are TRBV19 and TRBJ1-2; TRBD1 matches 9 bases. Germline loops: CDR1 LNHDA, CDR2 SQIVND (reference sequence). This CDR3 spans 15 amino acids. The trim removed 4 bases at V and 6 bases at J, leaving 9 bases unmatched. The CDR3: CASSNNRGRFNGYTF. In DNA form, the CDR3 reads TGTGCCAGTAGTAATAACAGGGGGCGGTTTAATGGCTACACCTTC.

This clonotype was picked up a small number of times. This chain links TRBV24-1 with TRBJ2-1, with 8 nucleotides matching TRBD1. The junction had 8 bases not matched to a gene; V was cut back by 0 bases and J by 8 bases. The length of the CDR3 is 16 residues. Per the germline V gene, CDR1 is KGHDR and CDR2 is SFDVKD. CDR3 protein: CATSDLPGQGGYEQFF. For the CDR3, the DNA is TGTGCCACCAGTGATTTGCCCGGACAGGGTGGCTATGAGCAGTTCTTC.

CDR3 amino acids: CASSPTGTGIAGELFF. DNA for the CDR3: TGTGCCAGCAGCCCGACCGGGACAGGGATCGCCGGGGAGCTGTTTTTT. The chain links TRBV11-2 to TRBJ2-2, with 9 bases lining up with TRBD1. This CDR3 contains 16 residues. CDR1 SGHAT and CDR2 FQNNGV come from the germline V gene. J gave up 6 bases and V 5 bases, and 10 bases lay outside the gene matches.

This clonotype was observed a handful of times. As DNA, the CDR3 is TGTGCCAGCAGCATACCAGGGGAAAGCACAGATACGCAGTATTTT. As protein: CASSIPGESTDTQYF. The J gene is TRBJ2-3, the V gene TRBV6-1; D is possibly TRBD1 (6 bases). CDR1 is MNHNS and CDR2 is SASEGT in the germline V gene. The ends were cut back, 6 bases at V and 0 bases at J, with 13 bases in the middle. There are 15 residues in the CDR3.

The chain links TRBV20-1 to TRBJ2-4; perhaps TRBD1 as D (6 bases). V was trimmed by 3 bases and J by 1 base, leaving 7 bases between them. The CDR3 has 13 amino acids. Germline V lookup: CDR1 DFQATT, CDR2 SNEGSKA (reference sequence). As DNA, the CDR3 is TGCAGTGCTAGTGGGGGCGCCAAAAACATTCAGTACTTC. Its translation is CSASGGAKNIQYF.

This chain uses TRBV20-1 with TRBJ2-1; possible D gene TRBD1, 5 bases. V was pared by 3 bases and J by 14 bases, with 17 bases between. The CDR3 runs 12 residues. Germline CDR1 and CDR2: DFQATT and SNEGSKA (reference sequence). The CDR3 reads CSARDTLSLKFF. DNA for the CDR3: TGCAGTGCTAGGGACACTCTGTCACTTAAGTTCTTC.

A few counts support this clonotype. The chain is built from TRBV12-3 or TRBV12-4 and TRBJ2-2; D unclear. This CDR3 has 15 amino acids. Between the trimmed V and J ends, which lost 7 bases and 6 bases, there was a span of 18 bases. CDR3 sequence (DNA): TGTGCCAGCATTAAAGTACTATCCCGGGCCGGGGAGCTGTTTTTT. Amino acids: CASIKVLSRAGELFF.

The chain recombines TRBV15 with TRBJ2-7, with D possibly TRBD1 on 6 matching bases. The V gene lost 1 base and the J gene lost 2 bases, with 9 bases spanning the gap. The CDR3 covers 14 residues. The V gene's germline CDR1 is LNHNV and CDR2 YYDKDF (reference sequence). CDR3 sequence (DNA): TGTGCCACCAGCAGAGCGCAGGGGACCTACGAGCAGTACTTC. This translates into CATSRAQGTYEQYF.

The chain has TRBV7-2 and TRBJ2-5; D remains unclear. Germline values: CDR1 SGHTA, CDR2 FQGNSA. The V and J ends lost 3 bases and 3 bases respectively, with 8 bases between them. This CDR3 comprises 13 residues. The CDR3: CASSFQVKETQYF. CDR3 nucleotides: TGTGCCAGCAGCTTCCAGGTCAAAGAGACCCAGTACTTC.